These 8 T cell receptor beta chains came from one sample sequenced in a study of shared T cell receptors in the human thymus. Some clones are missing from TCRdb's copy, which holds only in-frame ones; the method was immunoSEQ multiplex PCR. Of some 760,000 clones listed, approximately 85% are singletons. This sample also appeared in a second study, on human thymus T cells.

Specimen: thymocytes. The receptors were sampled from a girl younger than two with a congenital heart defect.

The chain employs TRBV19 and TRBJ1-6; D gene ambiguous. V lost 5 bases, J lost 7 bases, and 12 bases lay in between. The CDR3 runs to 14 residues. Germline V gene sequence: CDR1 LNHDA, CDR2 SQIVND (reference sequence). CDR3 nucleotides: TGTGCCAGTAGTTCCCGTGCGATAAATTCACCCCTCCACTTT. It encodes CASSSRAINSPLHF.

This clone was counted a single time. The chain recombines TRBV9 with TRBJ2-1; maybe TRBD1 (5 bases). The CDR3 sequence is 15 residues long. The germline gives CDR1 SGDLS, CDR2 YYNGEE. Deletions cut 3 bases from V and 1 base from J, with 11 bases between. The CDR3 region has the DNA TGTGCCAGCAGCGCTCAGGGTTTATCCTACAATGAGCAGTTCTTC. It codes for CASSAQGLSYNEQFF.

The chain carries TRBV5-4 and TRBJ1-1; weak D call: TRBD1 (5 bases). V lost 0 bases and J 6 bases, leaving 15 bases between the germline ends. Germline-derived CDR1 and CDR2 are SGHNT and YYREEE (reference sequence). CDR3 length: 15 amino acids. This CDR3 reads CASSLGTPEGAEAFF. The CDR3 DNA sequence: TGTGCCAGCAGCTTGGGGACACCCGAAGGCGCTGAAGCTTTCTTT. The entire variable domain, with the rest obtained from reference TRBV5-4 and TRBJ1-1, is as follows: ETGVTQSPTHLIKTRGQQVTLRCSSQSGHNTVSWYQQALGQGPQFIFQYYREEENGRGNFPPRFSGLQFPNYSSELNVNALELDDSALYLCASSLGTPEGAEAFFGQGTRLTVV.

This sequence joins TRBV10-3 and TRBJ2-7; no definite D call. The V gene's germline CDR1 is ENHRY and CDR2 SYGVKD. The V end lost 0 bases, the J end lost 0 bases, and 3 bases lay between the germline ends. The CDR3 runs 13 residues. The CDR3: CAISESYSYEQYF. Written as DNA, the CDR3 is TGTGCCATCAGTGAGTCTTACTCCTACGAGCAGTACTTC.

This clone came up once. The gene calls are TRBV7-6 and TRBJ1-6; D unresolved. The CDR3 runs to 14 residues. Trimming stripped 2 bases from V and 7 bases from J, with 9 bases between. From germline, CDR1 is SGHVS and CDR2 FNYEAQ. CDR3 residues: CASSLNCANSPLHF. The DNA of the CDR3 is TGTGCCAGCAGCTTAAACTGCGCCAATTCACCCCTCCACTTT.

V gene TRBV2 combines with J gene TRBJ1-1; D unresolved. The V end lost 5 bases, the J end lost 10 bases, and 8 bases lay between the germline ends. Per the germline V gene, CDR1 is SNHLY and CDR2 is FYNNEI. The CDR3 is 10 amino acids. CDR3 DNA sequence: TGTGCCAGCAGTAACCCCGGAGCTTTCTTT. Amino acids: CASSNPGAFF.

The V gene is TRBV30, the J gene TRBJ1-3; 9 nucleotides align to TRBD1. The V gene's germline CDR1 is GTSNPN and CDR2 SVGIG (reference sequence). This CDR3 comprises 19 residues. V lost 3 bases and J lost 6; bases outside the gene matches: 21. The CDR3: CAWSEQITGTGLRLNTIYF. In DNA, the CDR3 is TGTGCCTGGAGCGAACAAATCACCGGGACAGGGCTGCGACTAAACACCATATATTTT.

The rearrangement uses TRBV6-6 and TRBJ1-6, with unresolved D. Germline V CDR1 and CDR2: MNHNY, SVGAGI (reference sequence). V was clipped by 6 bases and J by 4 bases, with 16 bases between them. The CDR3 is 16 amino acids. The CDR3 DNA reads as TGTGCCAGCAGCCCGGGAGGGCGCATTTATAATTCACCCCTCCACTTT. It is translated as CASSPGGRIYNSPLHF.